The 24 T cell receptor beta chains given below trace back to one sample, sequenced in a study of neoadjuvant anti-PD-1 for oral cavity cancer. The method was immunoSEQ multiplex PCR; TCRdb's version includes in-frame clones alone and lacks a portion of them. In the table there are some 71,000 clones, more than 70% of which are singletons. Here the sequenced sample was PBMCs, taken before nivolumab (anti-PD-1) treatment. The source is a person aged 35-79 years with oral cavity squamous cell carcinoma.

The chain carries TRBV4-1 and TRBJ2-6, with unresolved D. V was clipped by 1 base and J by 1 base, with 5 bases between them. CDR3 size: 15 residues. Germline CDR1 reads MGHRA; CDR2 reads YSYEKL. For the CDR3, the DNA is TGCGCCAGCAGCCAAGTGGGATCTGGGGCCAACGTCCTGACTTTC. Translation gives CASSQVGSGANVLTF.

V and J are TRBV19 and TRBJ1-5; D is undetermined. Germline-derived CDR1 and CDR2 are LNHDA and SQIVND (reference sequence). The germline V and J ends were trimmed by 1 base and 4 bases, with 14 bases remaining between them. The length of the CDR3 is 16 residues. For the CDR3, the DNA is TGTGCCAGTAGTATAGTCGGGCCCAGATATAATCAGCCCCAGCATTTT. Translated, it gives CASSIVGPRYNQPQHF.

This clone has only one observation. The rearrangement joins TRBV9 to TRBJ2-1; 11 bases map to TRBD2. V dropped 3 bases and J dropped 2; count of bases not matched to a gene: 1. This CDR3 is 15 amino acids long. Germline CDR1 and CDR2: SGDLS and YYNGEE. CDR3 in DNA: TGTGCCAGCAGCGCGGGACTAGCGGCCTACAATGAGCAGTTCTTC. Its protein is CASSAGLAAYNEQFF.

This CDR3 reads CASSPAWTPGQSPLHF. CDR3 coding DNA: TGCGCCAGCAGCCCTGCGTGGACACCCGGGCAATCACCCCTCCACTTT. This sequence joins TRBV5-1 and TRBJ1-6; D is possibly TRBD1 (5 bases). Germline values: CDR1 SGHRS, CDR2 YFSETQ. This CDR3 region has 16 residues. V was cut by 4 bases and J by 10 bases, with 21 bases left in between. The whole variable domain, remainder taken from reference TRBV5-1 and TRBJ1-6, is KAGVTQTPRYLIKTRGQQVTLSCSPISGHRSVSWYQQTPGQGLQFLFEYFSETQRNKGNFPGRFSGRQFSNSRSEMNVSTLELGDSALYLCASSPAWTPGQSPLHFGNGTRLTVT.

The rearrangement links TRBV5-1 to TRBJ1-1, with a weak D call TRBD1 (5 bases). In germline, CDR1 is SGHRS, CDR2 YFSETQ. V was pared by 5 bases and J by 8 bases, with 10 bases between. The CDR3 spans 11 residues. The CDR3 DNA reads TGCGCCAGCAGTTTCGGACAAGAAGCTTTCTTT. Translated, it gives CASSFGQEAFF. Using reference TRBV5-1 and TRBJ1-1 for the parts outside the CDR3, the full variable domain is KAGVTQTPRYLIKTRGQQVTLSCSPISGHRSVSWYQQTPGQGLQFLFEYFSETQRNKGNFPGRFSGRQFSNSRSEMNVSTLELGDSALYLCASSFGQEAFFGQGTRLTVV.

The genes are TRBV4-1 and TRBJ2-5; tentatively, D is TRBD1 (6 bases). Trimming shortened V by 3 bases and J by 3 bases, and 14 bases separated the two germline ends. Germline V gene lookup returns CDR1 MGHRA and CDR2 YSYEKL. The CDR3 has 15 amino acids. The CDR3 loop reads CASSHLGGTKETQYF. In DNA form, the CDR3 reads TGCGCCAGCAGCCACCTAGGGGGAACCAAAGAGACCCAGTACTTC.

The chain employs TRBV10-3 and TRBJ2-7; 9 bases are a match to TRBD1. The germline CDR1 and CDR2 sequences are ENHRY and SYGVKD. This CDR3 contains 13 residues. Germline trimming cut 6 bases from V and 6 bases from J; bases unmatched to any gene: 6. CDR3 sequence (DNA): TGTGCCATCAGCAGTTCGGGACAGGGCGAGCAGTACTTC. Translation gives CAISSSGQGEQYF.

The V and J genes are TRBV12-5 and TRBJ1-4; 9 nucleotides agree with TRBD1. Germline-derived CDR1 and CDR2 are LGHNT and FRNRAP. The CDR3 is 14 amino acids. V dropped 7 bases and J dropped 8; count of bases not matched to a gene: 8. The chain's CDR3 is CASAPGQGGEKLFF. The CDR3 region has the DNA TGTGCTAGTGCCCCGGGACAGGGAGGCGAAAAACTGTTTTTT.

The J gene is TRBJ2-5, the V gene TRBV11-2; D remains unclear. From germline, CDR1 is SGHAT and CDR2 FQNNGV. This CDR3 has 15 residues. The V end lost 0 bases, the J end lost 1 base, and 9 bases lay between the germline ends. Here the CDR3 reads CASSLDYWGQETQYF. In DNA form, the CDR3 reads TGTGCCAGCAGCTTAGACTATTGGGGCCAAGAGACCCAGTACTTC.

The CDR3 nucleotides read TGTGCCTGGAGTGAGACGGTCTATGGCTACACCTTC. Its translation: CAWSETVYGYTF. The chain recombines TRBV30 with TRBJ1-2; D uncertain. This CDR3 comprises 12 residues. V lost 1 base to trimming and J lost 4 bases, with 7 bases between them. Germline V gene sequence: CDR1 GTSNPN, CDR2 SVGIG (reference sequence). The whole variable domain, filled in from reference TRBV30 and TRBJ1-2, reads SQTIHQWPATLVQPVGSPLSLECTVEGTSNPNLYWYRQAAGRGLQLLFYSVGIGQISSEVPQNLSASRPQDRQFILSSKKLLLSDSGFYLCAWSETVYGYTFGSGTRLTVV.

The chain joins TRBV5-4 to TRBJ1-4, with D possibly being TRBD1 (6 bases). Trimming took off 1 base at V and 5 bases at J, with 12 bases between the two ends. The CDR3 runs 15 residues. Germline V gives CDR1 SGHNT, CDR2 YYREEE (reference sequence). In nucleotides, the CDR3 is TGTGCCAGCAGCTTGACTGCGGGGGGCAATGAAAAACTGTTTTTT. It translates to CASSLTAGGNEKLFF.

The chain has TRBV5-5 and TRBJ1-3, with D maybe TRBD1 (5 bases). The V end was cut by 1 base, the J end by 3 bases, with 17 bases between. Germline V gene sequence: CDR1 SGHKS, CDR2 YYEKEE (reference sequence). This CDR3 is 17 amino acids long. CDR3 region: CASSLWQLGEYGNTIYF. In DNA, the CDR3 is TGTGCCAGCAGCTTGTGGCAGTTGGGGGAATATGGAAACACCATATATTTT.

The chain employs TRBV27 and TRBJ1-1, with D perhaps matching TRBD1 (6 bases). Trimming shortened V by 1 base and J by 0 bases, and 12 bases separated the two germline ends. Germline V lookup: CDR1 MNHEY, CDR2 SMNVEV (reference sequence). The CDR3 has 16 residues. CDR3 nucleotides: TGTGCCAGCAGTTTATTAGGGGGGGGGTTGAACACTGAAGCTTTCTTT. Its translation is CASSLLGGGLNTEAFF.

The DNA for the CDR3 is TGTGCCAGCAGCCAAGGAGGACTCCTTGACATGAACACTGAAGCTTTCTTT. Its translation is CASSQGGLLDMNTEAFF. The rearrangement uses TRBV14 and TRBJ1-1; D is ambiguous. CDR1 is SGHDN, CDR2 FVKESK, per germline. Trimming pared 1 base from V and 0 bases from J, leaving 15 bases between. The CDR3 contains 17 residues.

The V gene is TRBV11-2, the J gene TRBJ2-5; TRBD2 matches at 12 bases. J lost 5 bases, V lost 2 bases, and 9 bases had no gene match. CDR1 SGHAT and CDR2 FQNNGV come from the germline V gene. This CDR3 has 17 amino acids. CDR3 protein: CASSLLASGRAAETQYF. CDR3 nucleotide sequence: TGTGCCAGCAGCTTACTAGCTAGCGGGAGGGCCGCGGAGACCCAGTACTTC.

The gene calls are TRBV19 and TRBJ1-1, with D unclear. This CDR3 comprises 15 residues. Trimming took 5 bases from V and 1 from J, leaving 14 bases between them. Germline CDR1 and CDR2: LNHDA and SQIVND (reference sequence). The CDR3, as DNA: TGTGCCAGTAGTCAAGACGGGTGGGGGAACACTGAAGCTTTCTTT. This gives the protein CASSQDGWGNTEAFF.

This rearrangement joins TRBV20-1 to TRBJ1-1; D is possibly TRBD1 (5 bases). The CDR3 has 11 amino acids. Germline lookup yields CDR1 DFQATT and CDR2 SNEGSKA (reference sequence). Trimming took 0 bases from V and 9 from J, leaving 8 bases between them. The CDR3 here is CSAREGRKAFF. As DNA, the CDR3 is TGCAGTGCTAGAGAGGGGCGCAAAGCTTTCTTT.

The CDR3 spells CASNRRENQPQHF. The CDR3, as DNA: TGTGCCAGCAATAGGAGGGAGAATCAGCCCCAGCATTTT. The chain recombines TRBV6-1 with TRBJ1-5; D unresolved. Germline values: CDR1 MNHNS, CDR2 SASEGT. The CDR3 consists of 13 residues. Trimming took off 7 bases at V and 4 bases at J, with 11 bases between the two ends.

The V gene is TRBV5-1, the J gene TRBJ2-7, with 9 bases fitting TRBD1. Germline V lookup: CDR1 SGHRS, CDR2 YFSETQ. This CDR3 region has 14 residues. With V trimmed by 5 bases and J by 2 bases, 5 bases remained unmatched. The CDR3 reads CASSDRGDPYEQYF. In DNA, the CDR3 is TGCGCCAGCAGTGACAGGGGGGATCCCTACGAGCAGTACTTC.

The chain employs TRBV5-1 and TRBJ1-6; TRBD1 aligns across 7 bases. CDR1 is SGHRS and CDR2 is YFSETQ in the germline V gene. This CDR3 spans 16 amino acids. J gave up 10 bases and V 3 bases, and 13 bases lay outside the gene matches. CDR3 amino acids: CASSWGDRDPDSPLHF. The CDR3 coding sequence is TGCGCCAGCAGCTGGGGCGACAGGGACCCGGACTCACCCCTCCACTTT.

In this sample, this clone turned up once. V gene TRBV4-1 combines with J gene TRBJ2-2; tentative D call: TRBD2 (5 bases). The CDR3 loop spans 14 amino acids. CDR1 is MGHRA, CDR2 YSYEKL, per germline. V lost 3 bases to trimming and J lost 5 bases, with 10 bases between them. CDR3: CASSHPEVTGELFF. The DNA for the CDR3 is TGCGCCAGCAGCCACCCGGAGGTAACCGGGGAGCTGTTTTTT.

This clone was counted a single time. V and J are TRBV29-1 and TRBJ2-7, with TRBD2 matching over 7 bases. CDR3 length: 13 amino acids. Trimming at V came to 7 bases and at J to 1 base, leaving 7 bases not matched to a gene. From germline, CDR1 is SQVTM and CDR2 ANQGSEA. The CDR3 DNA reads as TGCAGCGCCAACACGGGGGGATCCTACGAGCAGTACTTC. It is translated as CSANTGGSYEQYF.

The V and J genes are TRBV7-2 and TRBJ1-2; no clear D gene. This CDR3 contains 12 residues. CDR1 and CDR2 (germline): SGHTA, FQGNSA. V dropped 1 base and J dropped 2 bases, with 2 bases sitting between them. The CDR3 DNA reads TGTGCCAGCAGCTTAGACAACTATGGCTACACCTTC. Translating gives CASSLDNYGYTF.

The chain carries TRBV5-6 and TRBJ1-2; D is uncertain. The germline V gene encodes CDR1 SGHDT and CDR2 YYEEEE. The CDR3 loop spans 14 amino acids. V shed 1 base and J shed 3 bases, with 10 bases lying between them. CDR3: CASSLSVVDYGYTF. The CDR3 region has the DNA TGTGCCAGCAGCTTGTCCGTGGTGGACTATGGCTACACCTTC.